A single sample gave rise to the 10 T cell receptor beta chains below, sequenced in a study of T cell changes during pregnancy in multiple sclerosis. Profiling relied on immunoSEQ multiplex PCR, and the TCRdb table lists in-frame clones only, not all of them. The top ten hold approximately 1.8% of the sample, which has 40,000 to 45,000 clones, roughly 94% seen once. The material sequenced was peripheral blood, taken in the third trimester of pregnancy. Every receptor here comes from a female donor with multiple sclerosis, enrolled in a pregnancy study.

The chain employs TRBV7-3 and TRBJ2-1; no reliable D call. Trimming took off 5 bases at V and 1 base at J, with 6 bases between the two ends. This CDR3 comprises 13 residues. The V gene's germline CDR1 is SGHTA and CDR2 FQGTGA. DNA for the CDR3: TGTGCCAGCAGCCCAACATCCTACAATGAGCAGTTCTTC. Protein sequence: CASSPTSYNEQFF. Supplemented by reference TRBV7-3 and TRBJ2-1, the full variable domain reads GAGVSQTPSNKVTEKGKYVELRCDPISGHTALYWYRQSLGQGPEFLIYFQGTGAADDSGLPNDRFFAVRPEGSVSTLKIQRTERGDSAVYLCASSPTSYNEQFFGPGTRLTVL.

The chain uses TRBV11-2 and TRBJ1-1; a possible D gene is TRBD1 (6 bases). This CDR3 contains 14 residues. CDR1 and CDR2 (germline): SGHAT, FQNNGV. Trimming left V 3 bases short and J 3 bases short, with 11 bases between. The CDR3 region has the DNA TGTGCCAGCAGCTTGAGGGGGATGCACACTGAAGCTTTCTTT. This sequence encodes CASSLRGMHTEAFF.

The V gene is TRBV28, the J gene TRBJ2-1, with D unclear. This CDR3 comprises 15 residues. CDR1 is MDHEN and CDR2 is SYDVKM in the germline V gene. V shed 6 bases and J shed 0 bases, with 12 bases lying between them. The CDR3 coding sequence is TGTGCCAGCAGCCAAACACAGAGCTCCTACAATGAGCAGTTCTTC. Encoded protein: CASSQTQSSYNEQFF.

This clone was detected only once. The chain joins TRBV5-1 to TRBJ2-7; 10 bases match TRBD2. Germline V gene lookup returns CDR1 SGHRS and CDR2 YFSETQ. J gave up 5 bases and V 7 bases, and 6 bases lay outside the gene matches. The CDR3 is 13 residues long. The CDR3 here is CASSHTSGDEQYF. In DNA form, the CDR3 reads TGCGCCAGCTCTCATACTAGCGGGGACGAGCAGTACTTC.

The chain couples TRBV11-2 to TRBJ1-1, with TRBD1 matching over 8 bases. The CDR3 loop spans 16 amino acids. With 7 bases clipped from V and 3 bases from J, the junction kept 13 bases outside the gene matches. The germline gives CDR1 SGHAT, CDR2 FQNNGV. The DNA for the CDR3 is TGTGCCAGCACCCTGAGGGCGGCAGGGGGCTACACTGAAGCTTTCTTT. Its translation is CASTLRAAGGYTEAFF.

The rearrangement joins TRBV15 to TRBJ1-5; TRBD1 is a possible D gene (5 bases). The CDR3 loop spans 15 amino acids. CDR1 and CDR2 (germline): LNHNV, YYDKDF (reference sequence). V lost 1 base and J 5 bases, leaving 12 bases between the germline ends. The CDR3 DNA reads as TGTGCCACCAGCAGAGTCAGGGAGGGATATCAGCCCCAGCATTTT. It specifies CATSRVREGYQPQHF.

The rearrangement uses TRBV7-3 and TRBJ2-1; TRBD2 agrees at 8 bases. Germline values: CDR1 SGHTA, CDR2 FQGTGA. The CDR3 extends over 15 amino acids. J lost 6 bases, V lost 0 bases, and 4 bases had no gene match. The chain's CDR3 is CASSLTSGKVNEQFF. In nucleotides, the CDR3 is TGTGCCAGCAGCTTAACTAGCGGGAAGGTCAATGAGCAGTTCTTC.

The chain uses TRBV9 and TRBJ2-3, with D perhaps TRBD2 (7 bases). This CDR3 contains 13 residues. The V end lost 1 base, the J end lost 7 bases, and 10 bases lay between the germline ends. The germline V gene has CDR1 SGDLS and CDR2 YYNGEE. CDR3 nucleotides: TGTGCCAGCAGCGTAAGGGGGGGGAATACGCAGTATTTT. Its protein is CASSVRGGNTQYF.

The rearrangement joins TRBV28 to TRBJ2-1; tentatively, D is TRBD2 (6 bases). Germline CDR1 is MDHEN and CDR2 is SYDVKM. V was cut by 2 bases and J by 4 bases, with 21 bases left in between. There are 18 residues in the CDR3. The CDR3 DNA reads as TGTGCCAGCAGTTTAAGCCCCATTGTAGCGGAAATATACAATGAGCAGTTCTTC. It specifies CASSLSPIVAEIYNEQFF.

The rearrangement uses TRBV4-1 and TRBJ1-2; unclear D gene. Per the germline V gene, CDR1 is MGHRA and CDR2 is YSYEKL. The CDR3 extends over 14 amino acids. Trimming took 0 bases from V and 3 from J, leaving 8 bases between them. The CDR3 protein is CASSQEEGYYGYTF. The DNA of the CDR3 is TGCGCCAGCAGCCAAGAAGAGGGCTACTATGGCTACACCTTC.